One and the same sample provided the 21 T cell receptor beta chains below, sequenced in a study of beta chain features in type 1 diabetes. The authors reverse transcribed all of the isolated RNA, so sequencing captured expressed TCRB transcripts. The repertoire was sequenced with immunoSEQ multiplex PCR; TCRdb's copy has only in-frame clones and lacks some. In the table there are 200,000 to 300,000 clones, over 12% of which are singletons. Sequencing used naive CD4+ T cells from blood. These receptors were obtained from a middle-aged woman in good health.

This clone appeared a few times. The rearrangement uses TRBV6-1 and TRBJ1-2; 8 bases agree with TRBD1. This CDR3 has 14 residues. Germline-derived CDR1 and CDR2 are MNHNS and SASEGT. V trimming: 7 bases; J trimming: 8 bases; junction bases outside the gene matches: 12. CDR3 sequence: CASTTSDRETGYTF. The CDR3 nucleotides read TGTGCCAGCACCACATCGGACAGGGAGACCGGCTACACCTTC.

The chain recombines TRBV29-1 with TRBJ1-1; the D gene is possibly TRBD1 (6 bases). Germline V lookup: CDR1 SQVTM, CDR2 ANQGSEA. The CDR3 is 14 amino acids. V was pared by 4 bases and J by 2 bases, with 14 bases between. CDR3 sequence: CSVGKRGFNTEAFF. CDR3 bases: TGCAGCGTTGGAAAAAGGGGGTTTAACACTGAAGCTTTCTTT. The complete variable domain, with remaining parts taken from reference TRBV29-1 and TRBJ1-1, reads SAVISQKPSRDICQRGTSLTIQCQVDSQVTMMFWYRQQPGQSLTLIATANQGSEATYESGFVIDKFPISRPNLTFSTLTVSNMSPEDSSIYLCSVGKRGFNTEAFFGQGTRLTVV.

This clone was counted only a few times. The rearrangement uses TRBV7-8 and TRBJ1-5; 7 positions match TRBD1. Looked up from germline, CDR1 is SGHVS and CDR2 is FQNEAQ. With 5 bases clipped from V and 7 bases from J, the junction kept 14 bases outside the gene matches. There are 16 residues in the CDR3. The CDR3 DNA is TGTGCCAGCAGCCCATCCGACAGGGTTGTCGGACAGCCCCAGCATTTT. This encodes CASSPSDRVVGQPQHF.

The CDR3 protein is CASSQEQAPSNSPLHF. CDR3 coding DNA: TGTGCCAGCAGCCAAGAACAGGCACCCTCTAATTCACCCCTCCACTTT. The J gene is TRBJ1-6, the V gene TRBV4-2; D is perhaps TRBD1 (5 bases). There are 16 residues in the CDR3. CDR1 LGHNA and CDR2 YNFKEQ come from the germline V gene. V shed 0 bases and J shed 6 bases, with 12 bases lying between them.

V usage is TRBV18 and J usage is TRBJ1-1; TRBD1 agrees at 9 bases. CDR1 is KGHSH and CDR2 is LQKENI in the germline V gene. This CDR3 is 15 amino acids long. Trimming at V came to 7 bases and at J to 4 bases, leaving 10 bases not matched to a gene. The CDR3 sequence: CASFRNQQGATEAFF. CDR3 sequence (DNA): TGTGCCAGCTTCCGAAATCAACAGGGGGCCACTGAAGCTTTCTTT.

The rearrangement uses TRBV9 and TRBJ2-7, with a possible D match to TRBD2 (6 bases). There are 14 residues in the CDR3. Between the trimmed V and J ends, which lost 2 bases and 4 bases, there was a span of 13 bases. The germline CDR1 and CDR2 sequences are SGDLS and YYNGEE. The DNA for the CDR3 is TGTGCCAGCAGCGTCGCCGGGACTGAGTACGAGCAGTACTTC. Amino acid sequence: CASSVAGTEYEQYF.

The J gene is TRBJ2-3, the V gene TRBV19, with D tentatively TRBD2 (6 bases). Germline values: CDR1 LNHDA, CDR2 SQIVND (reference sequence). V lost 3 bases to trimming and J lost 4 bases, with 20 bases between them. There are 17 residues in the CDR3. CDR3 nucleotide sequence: TGTGCCAGTAGTATTGGAGGGGCCGTCCTATCGGCAGATACGCAGTATTTT. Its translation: CASSIGGAVLSADTQYF.

The CDR3 sequence: CASSPSGQPQHF. In DNA form, the CDR3 reads TGCGCCAGCAGTCCCAGCGGTCAGCCCCAGCATTTT. The chain joins TRBV10-1 to TRBJ1-5, with D unresolved. Trimming took off 5 bases at V and 6 bases at J, with 8 bases between the two ends. This CDR3 is 12 amino acids long. Looked up from germline, CDR1 is WNHNN and CDR2 is SYGVQD (reference sequence).

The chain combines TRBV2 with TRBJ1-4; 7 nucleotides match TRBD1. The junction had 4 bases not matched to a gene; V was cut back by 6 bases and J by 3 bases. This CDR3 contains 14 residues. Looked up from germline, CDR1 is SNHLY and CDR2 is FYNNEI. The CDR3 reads CASRTGSSNEKLFF. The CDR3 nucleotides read TGTGCCAGCAGGACAGGGAGTTCTAATGAAAAACTGTTTTTT.

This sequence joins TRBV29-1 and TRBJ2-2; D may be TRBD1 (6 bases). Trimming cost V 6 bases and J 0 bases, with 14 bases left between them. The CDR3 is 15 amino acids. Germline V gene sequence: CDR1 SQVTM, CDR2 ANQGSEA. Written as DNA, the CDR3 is TGCAGCGTCGGGGACAAGACTGCGAACACCGGGGAGCTGTTTTTT. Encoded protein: CSVGDKTANTGELFF.

CDR3 protein: CASSVPSTDTQYF. The CDR3 DNA is TGTGCCAGCAGCGTCCCTAGCACAGATACGCAGTATTTT. This chain uses TRBV11-2 with TRBJ2-3; D gene uncertain. The ends were cut back, 5 bases at V and 0 bases at J, with 6 bases in the middle. The germline V gene has CDR1 SGHAT and CDR2 FQNNGV. The CDR3 has 13 residues.

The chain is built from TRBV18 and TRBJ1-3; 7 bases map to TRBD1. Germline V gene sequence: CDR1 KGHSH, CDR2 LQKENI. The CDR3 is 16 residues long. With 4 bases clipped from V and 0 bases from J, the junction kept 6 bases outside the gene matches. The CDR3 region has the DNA TGTGCCAGCTCACTTTGGACAGGAACCTCTGGAAACACCATATATTTT. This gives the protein CASSLWTGTSGNTIYF. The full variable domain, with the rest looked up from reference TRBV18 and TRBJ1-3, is NAGVMQNPRHLVRRRGQEARLRCSPMKGHSHVYWYRQLPEEGLKFMVYLQKENIIDESGMPKERFSAEFPKEGPSILRIQQVVRGDSAAYFCASSLWTGTSGNTIYFGEGSWLTVV.

CDR3 loop: CAISGGGETQYF. The CDR3 nucleotides are TGTGCCATCAGTGGGGGGGGAGAGACCCAGTACTTC. The chain is built from TRBV10-3 and TRBJ2-5, with 7 bases fitting TRBD2. Germline trimming cut 4 bases from V and 4 bases from J; bases unmatched to any gene: 0. Germline values: CDR1 ENHRY, CDR2 SYGVKD. The CDR3 runs to 12 residues.

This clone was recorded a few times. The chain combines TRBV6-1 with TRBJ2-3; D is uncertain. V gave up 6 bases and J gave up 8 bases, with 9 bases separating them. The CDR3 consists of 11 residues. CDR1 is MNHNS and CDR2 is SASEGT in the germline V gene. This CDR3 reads CASSNPGTQYF. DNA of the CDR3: TGTGCCAGCAGCAATCCCGGTACGCAGTATTTT.

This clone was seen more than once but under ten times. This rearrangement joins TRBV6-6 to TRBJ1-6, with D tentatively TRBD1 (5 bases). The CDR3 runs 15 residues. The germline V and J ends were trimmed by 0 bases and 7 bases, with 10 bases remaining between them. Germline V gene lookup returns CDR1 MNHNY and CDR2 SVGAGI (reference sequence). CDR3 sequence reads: CASSYSGGINSPLHF. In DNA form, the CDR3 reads TGTGCCAGCAGTTACTCTGGGGGGATCAATTCACCCCTCCACTTT.

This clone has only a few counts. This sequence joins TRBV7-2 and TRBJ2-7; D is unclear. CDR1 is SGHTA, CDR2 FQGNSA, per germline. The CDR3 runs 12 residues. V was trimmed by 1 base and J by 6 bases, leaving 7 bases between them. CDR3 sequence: CASSLGPGEQYF. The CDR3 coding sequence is TGTGCCAGCAGCTTAGGCCCAGGCGAGCAGTACTTC.

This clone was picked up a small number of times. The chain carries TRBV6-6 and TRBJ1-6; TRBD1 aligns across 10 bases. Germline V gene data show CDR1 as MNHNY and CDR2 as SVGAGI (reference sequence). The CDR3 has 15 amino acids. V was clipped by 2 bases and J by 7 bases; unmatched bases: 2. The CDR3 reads CASSYGDRGNSPLHF. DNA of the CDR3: TGTGCCAGCAGTTACGGGGACAGGGGAAATTCACCCCTCCACTTT.

The CDR3 DNA sequence: TGTGCCAGCAGTTCCATACAGGGGGGGGGCGGCGAGACCCAGTACTTC. As protein: CASSSIQGGGGETQYF. This chain uses TRBV6-5 with TRBJ2-5; possible D gene TRBD1, 8 bases. The V gene lost 4 bases and the J gene lost 5 bases, with 20 bases spanning the gap. This CDR3 region has 16 residues. Germline CDR1 MNHEY, CDR2 SVGAGI.

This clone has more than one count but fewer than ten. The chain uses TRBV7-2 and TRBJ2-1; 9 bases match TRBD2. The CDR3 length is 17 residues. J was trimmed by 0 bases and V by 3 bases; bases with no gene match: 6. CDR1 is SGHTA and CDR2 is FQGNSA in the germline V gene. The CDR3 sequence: CASSFGGTSFSYNEQFF. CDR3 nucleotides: TGTGCCAGCAGCTTTGGGGGGACTAGCTTCTCCTACAATGAGCAGTTCTTC.

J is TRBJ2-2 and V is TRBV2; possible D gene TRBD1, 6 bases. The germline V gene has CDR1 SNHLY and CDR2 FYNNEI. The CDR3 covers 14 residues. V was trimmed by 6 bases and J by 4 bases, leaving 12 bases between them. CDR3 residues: CASRKQGSTGELFF. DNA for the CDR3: TGTGCCAGCAGAAAGCAGGGGAGCACCGGGGAGCTGTTTTTT.

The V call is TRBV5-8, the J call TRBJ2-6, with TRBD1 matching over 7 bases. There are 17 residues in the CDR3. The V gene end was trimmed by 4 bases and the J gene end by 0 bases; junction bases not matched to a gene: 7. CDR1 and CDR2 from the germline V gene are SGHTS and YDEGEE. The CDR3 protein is CASSEGTVPSGANVLTF. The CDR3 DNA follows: TGTGCCAGCAGCGAAGGGACAGTTCCCTCTGGGGCCAACGTCCTGACTTTC.